The 29 T cell receptor beta chains listed next were all sequenced from one sample in a study of blood T cell repertoires in COVID-19. Assay used: immunoSEQ multiplex PCR; TCRdb lists only in-frame clones, some missing. The table has 140,000 to 150,000 clones, more than 75% seen once; the top ten hold approximately 6.1%. Sequencing used peripheral blood. These receptors all come from a man older than 75 with acute or convalescent COVID-19.

The chain uses TRBV6-1 and TRBJ1-3, with no clear D. The V and J ends lost 3 bases and 0 bases respectively, with 9 bases between them. This CDR3 has 15 amino acids. Germline lookup yields CDR1 MNHNS and CDR2 SASEGT. The CDR3 reads CASSDSRGSGNTIYF. CDR3 nucleotides: TGTGCCAGCAGTGATAGTCGGGGCTCTGGAAACACCATATATTTT.

V and J are TRBV6-5 and TRBJ1-2; 7 positions match TRBD1. Looked up from germline, CDR1 is MNHEY and CDR2 is SVGAGI. With V trimmed by 6 bases and J by 4 bases, 8 bases remained unmatched. This CDR3 has 14 residues. The CDR3 DNA sequence: TGTGCCAGCAGAGATGACAGGGCAAGCTATGGCTACACCTTC. This sequence encodes CASRDDRASYGYTF.

The chain recombines TRBV2 with TRBJ2-7; possibly TRBD2 for D (6 bases). CDR3 size: 10 residues. Deletions cut 6 bases from V and 9 bases from J, with 9 bases between. Germline V gene lookup returns CDR1 SNHLY and CDR2 FYNNEI. CDR3 in DNA: TGTGCCAGCAGCTCACTAGCGCAGTACTTC. Its translation is CASSSLAQYF.

The genes are TRBV6-5 and TRBJ2-7; 8 nucleotides agree with TRBD1. The V gene's germline CDR1 is MNHEY and CDR2 SVGAGI. The junction had 5 bases not matched to a gene; V was cut back by 4 bases and J by 0 bases. This CDR3 region has 15 residues. The CDR3 region is CASSFLGQGSYEQYF. The CDR3 DNA follows: TGTGCCAGCAGTTTCCTCGGACAGGGCTCCTACGAGCAGTACTTC.

This chain connects TRBV5-1 to TRBJ2-7, with 9 bases matching TRBD1. This CDR3 spans 14 amino acids. Germline CDR1 is SGHRS and CDR2 is YFSETQ. V dropped 2 bases and J dropped 6; count of bases not matched to a gene: 6. Here the CDR3 reads CASSFKGQGSEQYF. The CDR3 DNA reads TGCGCCAGCAGCTTTAAAGGACAGGGGAGCGAGCAGTACTTC.

This rearrangement joins TRBV5-4 to TRBJ2-2, with 9 nucleotides matching TRBD2. The V segment lost 1 base and the J segment 4 bases; nucleotides outside the gene matches: 11. The germline V gene encodes CDR1 SGHNT and CDR2 YYREEE (reference sequence). The CDR3 extends over 18 amino acids. This CDR3 reads CASSLSSRGGAATGELFF. In DNA, the CDR3 is TGTGCCAGCAGCTTGTCTTCGCGCGGGGGGGCCGCCACCGGGGAGCTGTTTTTT.

This clone was seen a single time. The CDR3 coding sequence is TGTGCCAGCAGTATACAGGGGGCCGAAACCGGGGAGCTGTTTTTT. Translation gives CASSIQGAETGELFF. The chain combines TRBV6-5 with TRBJ2-2, with 9 nucleotides matching TRBD1. CDR1 and CDR2 (germline): MNHEY, SVGAGI. Trimming at V came to 5 bases and at J to 5 bases, leaving 6 bases not matched to a gene. The CDR3 loop spans 15 amino acids.

The chain combines TRBV4-1 with TRBJ2-4; 7 bases map to TRBD1. Losses at the gene ends were 3 bases for V and 6 bases for J; bases not matched to a gene: 8. The CDR3 sequence is 15 residues long. Germline CDR1 reads MGHRA; CDR2 reads YSYEKL. DNA of the CDR3: TGCGCCAGCAGCCAGATCGACAGGGTGGCAAACATTCAGTACTTC. It specifies CASSQIDRVANIQYF.

The V gene is TRBV28, the J gene TRBJ1-1, with 9 bases identical to TRBD1. V shed 4 bases and J 7 bases; nucleotides not matched to a gene: 10. Per the germline V gene, CDR1 is MDHEN and CDR2 is SYDVKM. The CDR3 sequence is 15 residues long. CDR3 loop: CASSSPYRGLVEAFF. In DNA form, the CDR3 reads TGTGCCAGCAGTTCCCCCTACAGGGGGCTGGTTGAAGCTTTCTTT.

This clone turned up a few times. The rearrangement uses TRBV11-3 and TRBJ1-6, with TRBD1 identical over 8 bases. Trimming removed 5 bases from V and 7 bases from J; junction bases left unmatched: 1. Germline CDR1 SGHNT, CDR2 YENEEA. This CDR3 region has 13 residues. The CDR3 protein is CASSQGANSPLHF. CDR3 DNA sequence: TGTGCCAGCAGCCAGGGGGCCAATTCACCCCTCCACTTT.

In this sample, this clone turned up once. The gene calls are TRBV27 and TRBJ2-7, with 8 nucleotides matching TRBD2. This CDR3 is 16 amino acids long. The ends lost 6 bases at V and 0 bases at J; junction bases unmatched: 10. CDR1 is MNHEY and CDR2 is SMNVEV in the germline V gene (reference sequence). CDR3 sequence reads: CASRQAGVETSYEQYF. The DNA of the CDR3 is TGTGCCAGCAGGCAAGCGGGAGTTGAAACCTCCTACGAGCAGTACTTC.

V and J are TRBV7-9 and TRBJ2-1; TRBD2 aligns across 13 bases. Germline trimming cut 11 bases from V and 7 bases from J; bases unmatched to any gene: 8. Germline lookup yields CDR1 SEHNR and CDR2 FQNEAQ (reference sequence). The CDR3 runs 14 residues. The CDR3 DNA is TGTGCCTTTCCCGGGACTAGCGGGATAAATGAGCAGTTCTTC. This encodes CAFPGTSGINEQFF.

The rearrangement joins TRBV5-4 to TRBJ2-1; possibly TRBD1 for D (6 bases). The CDR3 extends over 16 amino acids. V was shortened by 2 bases and J by 2 bases, with 14 bases between the two germline ends. Germline V gene lookup returns CDR1 SGHNT and CDR2 YYREEE (reference sequence). The chain's CDR3 is CASSFTQGVTYNEQFF. The CDR3 DNA reads as TGTGCCAGCAGCTTCACACAGGGTGTAACCTACAATGAGCAGTTCTTC.

This chain connects TRBV28 to TRBJ1-4; no reliable D call. V lost 3 bases and J 6 bases, leaving 14 bases between the germline ends. This CDR3 comprises 15 residues. The germline CDR1 and CDR2 sequences are MDHEN and SYDVKM. The CDR3 protein is CASSFPGRRDEKLFF. The CDR3 DNA reads TGTGCCAGCAGTTTCCCCGGCAGGAGGGATGAAAAACTGTTTTTT.

V usage is TRBV3-1 (or the pseudogene TRBV3-2) and J usage is TRBJ1-3, with 9 bases that match TRBD1. Germline V CDR1 and CDR2: LGHDT, YNNKEL (reference sequence). The length of the CDR3 is 16 residues. Trimming at V came to 1 base and at J to 3 bases, leaving 4 bases not matched to a gene. The CDR3 reads CASSQGTGVNGNTIYF. CDR3 sequence (DNA): TGTGCCAGCAGCCAAGGGACAGGGGTAAATGGAAACACCATATATTTT.

V gene TRBV6-4 combines with J gene TRBJ2-3, with D perhaps TRBD2 (6 bases). This CDR3 is built from 18 residues. Germline lookup yields CDR1 MRHNA and CDR2 SNTAGT. The V end was cut by 0 bases, the J end by 6 bases, with 22 bases between. CDR3 in DNA: TGTGCCAGCAGTGACTCGAGTCGTTCGGGACTCCCTCGGGATACGCAGTATTTT. Protein: CASSDSSRSGLPRDTQYF.

The table lists this clone with a count of one. This rearrangement joins TRBV5-1 to TRBJ2-7; possibly TRBD2 for D (5 bases). Germline CDR1 is SGHRS and CDR2 is YFSETQ. The CDR3 is 13 amino acids. The V gene lost 4 bases and the J gene lost 6 bases, with 14 bases spanning the gap. The CDR3 here is CASSPTGFGEQYF. In DNA form, the CDR3 reads TGCGCCAGCAGCCCGACGGGGTTCGGCGAGCAGTACTTC.

The chain recombines TRBV10-3 with TRBJ1-2; D not certain. From germline, CDR1 is ENHRY and CDR2 SYGVKD. The CDR3 is 14 residues long. V was shortened by 7 bases and J by 1 base, with 13 bases between the two germline ends. The CDR3 protein is CAITTKAGNYGYTF. The CDR3 DNA sequence: TGTGCCATCACCACCAAGGCGGGTAACTATGGCTACACCTTC.

This chain connects TRBV19 to TRBJ2-7, with D possibly TRBD2 on 5 matching bases. The CDR3 length is 15 residues. Germline lookup yields CDR1 LNHDA and CDR2 SQIVND (reference sequence). V dropped 5 bases and J dropped 7 bases, with 21 bases sitting between them. CDR3 coding DNA: TGTGCCAGTAGTGAGGGCCAGACCGTTTTGAGGGAGCAGTACTTC. Its protein is CASSEGQTVLREQYF. The full variable domain, rest sourced from reference TRBV19 and TRBJ2-7, is DGGITQSPKYLFRKEGQNVTLSCEQNLNHDAMYWYRQDPGQGLRLIYYSQIVNDFQKGDIAEGYSVSREKKESFPLTVTSAQKNPTAFYLCASSEGQTVLREQYFGPGTRLTVT.

The chain carries TRBV10-3 and TRBJ2-2, with 11 bases fitting TRBD1. Germline CDR1 is ENHRY and CDR2 is SYGVKD. Germline trimming cut 5 bases from V and 10 bases from J; bases unmatched to any gene: 6. This CDR3 has 14 residues. CDR3 protein: CAISPGQGEVELFF. The DNA of the CDR3 is TGTGCCATCAGTCCGGGACAGGGGGAGGTGGAGCTGTTTTTT.

The chain uses TRBV5-1 and TRBJ2-1; TRBD2 matches 10 bases. CDR3 length: 15 residues. Trimming at V came to 3 bases and at J to 6 bases, leaving 6 bases not matched to a gene. The germline CDR1 and CDR2 sequences are SGHRS and YFSETQ. The CDR3 nucleotides are TGCGCCAGCAGCTCCCTAGCGGGGGAGCTCAATGAGCAGTTCTTC. Translating it yields CASSSLAGELNEQFF. The complete variable domain, with remaining parts taken from reference TRBV5-1 and TRBJ2-1, reads KAGVTQTPRYLIKTRGQQVTLSCSPISGHRSVSWYQQTPGQGLQFLFEYFSETQRNKGNFPGRFSGRQFSNSRSEMNVSTLELGDSALYLCASSSLAGELNEQFFGPGTRLTVL.

This chain joins TRBV28 and TRBJ2-1, with TRBD2 matching over 12 bases. Germline values: CDR1 MDHEN, CDR2 SYDVKM. The CDR3 covers 18 residues. The V segment lost 5 bases and the J segment 4 bases; nucleotides outside the gene matches: 12. DNA for the CDR3: TGTGCCAGCAGTGTGACTAGCGGGAGTCTAAGGAGTTACAATGAGCAGTTCTTC. It specifies CASSVTSGSLRSYNEQFF. The full variable domain, in which reference TRBV28 and TRBJ2-1 provide the parts outside the CDR3, is DVKVTQSSRYLVKRTGEKVFLECVQDMDHENMFWYRQDPGLGLRLIYFSYDVKMKEKGDIPEGYSVSREKKERFSLILESASTNQTSMYLCASSVTSGSLRSYNEQFFGPGTRLTVL.

This clone was seen only once. The chain couples TRBV27 to TRBJ1-2; 10 bases are shared with TRBD1. Germline V CDR1 and CDR2: MNHEY, SMNVEV (reference sequence). Trimming took 6 bases from V and 4 from J; bases not matched to a gene: 8. CDR3 length equals 15 residues. Written as DNA, the CDR3 is TGTGCCAGCAGGGGAAAGGACAGGGGGGGCTATGGCTACACCTTC. This sequence encodes CASRGKDRGGYGYTF.

This chain uses TRBV12-3 or TRBV12-4 with TRBJ2-7; 8 nucleotides line up with TRBD1. Germline trimming cut 3 bases from V and 7 bases from J; bases unmatched to any gene: 5. The CDR3 loop spans 13 amino acids. Here the CDR3 reads CASSFQGAGEQYF. The CDR3 DNA follows: TGTGCCAGCAGTTTTCAGGGGGCGGGGGAGCAGTACTTC.

This sequence joins TRBV6-1 and TRBJ2-7; D not certain. Germline V CDR1 and CDR2: MNHNS, SASEGT. The V and J ends lost 3 bases and 3 bases respectively, with 9 bases between them. The CDR3 is made up of 13 amino acids. The CDR3 DNA reads as TGTGCCAGCAGTGAGAGAAGAAACTACGAGCAGTACTTC. Amino acid sequence: CASSERRNYEQYF.

The gene calls are TRBV14 and TRBJ2-2, with 9 bases that match TRBD2. The CDR3 length is 13 residues. Germline CDR1 reads SGHDN; CDR2 reads FVKESK. The V and J ends lost 0 bases and 16 bases, in that order; junction bases with no gene match: 6. The DNA of the CDR3 is TGTGCCAGCAGCCAAGACCTGCGGGAGGGCCCGTTTTTT. Encoded protein: CASSQDLREGPFF.

CDR3 bases: TGCAGCGGGGGACAGGGGATGAACAATGAGCAGTTCTTC. This codes for CSGGQGMNNEQFF. V and J are TRBV29-1 and TRBJ2-1, with 10 positions matching TRBD1. The trim removed 7 bases at V and 5 bases at J, leaving 5 bases unmatched. From germline, CDR1 is SQVTM and CDR2 ANQGSEA. This CDR3 has 13 amino acids.

The chain employs TRBV2 and TRBJ1-5; 7 positions agree with TRBD1. The germline V gene has CDR1 SNHLY and CDR2 FYNNEI. This CDR3 is built from 16 residues. After removal of 7 bases from V and 1 base from J, the junction contained 10 bases not matched to a gene. Written as DNA, the CDR3 is TGTGCCAGCACCCAAGAGGGGGCAGGGAGCAATCAGCCCCAGCATTTT. As protein: CASTQEGAGSNQPQHF.

The chain carries TRBV4-1 and TRBJ2-2, with TRBD2 as a possible D gene (6 bases). Per the germline V gene, CDR1 is MGHRA and CDR2 is YSYEKL. The CDR3 loop spans 16 amino acids. V dropped 1 base and J dropped 1 base, with 10 bases sitting between them. The CDR3 spells CASSQALAVNTGELFF. As DNA, the CDR3 is TGCGCCAGCAGCCAAGCCTTAGCGGTGAACACCGGGGAGCTGTTTTTT.